Listed below are T cell receptor beta chains from one sample, sequenced in a study of OX40 agonist ivuxolimab in advanced cancers. Profiling relied on immunoSEQ multiplex PCR, and the TCRdb table lists in-frame clones only, not all of them. Counted here are roughly 86,000 clones, about 89% occurring once; the ten biggest clones make up 0.4% to 0.55%. This specimen consisted of CD4+ or CD8+ T cells sorted from blood, obtained in a trial of the OX40 agonist ivuxolimab. The source is an adult with an advanced solid tumor such as melanoma, head and neck, liver or kidney cancer. The CDR3 runs from the conserved cysteine through the conserved F or W. A D gene is named only where the DNA matches it firmly. Where a row states a size, it is once, few, many or the class of an expanded clone; other rows omit it.

.	TRBV18	TRBJ2-1	.	TGTGCCAGCTCACCGTGGGACTTCTCAAGCTCCTACAATGAGCAGTTCTTC	CASSPWDFSSSYNEQFF
.	TRBV28	TRBJ1-2	.	TGTGCCAGCAGTTCAAACCCCAGGGGTAGCTATGGCTACACCTTC	CASSSNPRGSYGYTF
.	TRBV6-1	TRBJ2-2	.	TGTGCCATCAGTGAGACTCCCTCGAACACCGGGGAGCTGTTTTTT	CAISETPSNTGELFF
.	TRBV19	TRBJ2-2	.	TGTGCCAGTGGGTCTACGGGTGCCAGCGGGGAGCTGTTTTTT	CASGSTGASGELFF
.	TRBV10-3	TRBJ2-1	TRBD1	TGTGCCATCAGTGGAGACTACCGGGACAGATTGTACAATGAGCAGTTCTTC	CAISGDYRDRLYNEQFF
.	TRBV7-9	TRBJ2-7	TRBD1	TGTGCCAGCAGCCTAGCCGGGGGACAGGGGACCTACGAGCAGTACTTC	CASSLAGGQGTYEQYF
.	TRBV10-3	TRBJ2-1	TRBD1	TGTGCCATCAGTCCCGGGACAGGGACGACTCACTACAATGAGCAGTTCTTC	CAISPGTGTTHYNEQFF
.	TRBV5-4	TRBJ2-7	TRBD2	TGTGCCAGCAGCCATTCTTTAGCGGGGGCGGCCTACGAGCAGTACTTC	CASSHSLAGAAYEQYF
.	TRBV2	TRBJ1-1	.	TGTGCCAGCTCCTATAAGGGACGGAGCCCTGAGGGAGCTTTCTTT	CASSYKGRSPEGAFF
.	TRBV7-2	TRBJ2-1	.	TGTGCCAGCAGCAAGACAGAGGGGCTTTGGGATGAGCAGTTCTTC	CASSKTEGLWDEQFF
.	TRBV19	TRBJ1-5	.	TGTGCCATAGGGAAAGGGGGCAATCAGCCCCAGCATTTT	CAIGKGGNQPQHF
.	TRBV29-1	TRBJ2-7	TRBD2	TGCAGCGTTACCCATTTGAGCGGGAGGGCTCACTACGAGCAGTACTTC	CSVTHLSGRAHYEQYF
.	TRBV10-3	TRBJ2-3	.	TGTGCCATCAGTGTCAGGGGATCGAACACAGATACGCAGTATTTT	CAISVRGSNTDTQYF
.	TRBV9	TRBJ2-7	.	TGTGCCAGCTCCACCGATCCAGGGTTCTCCTACGAGCAGTACTTC	CASSTDPGFSYEQYF
.	TRBV11-3	TRBJ1-2	.	TGTGCCAGCAGCTCCCACGGGCAGGGTTCCCCACCTTATGGCTACACCTTC	CASSSHGQGSPPYGYTF
.	TRBV10-2	TRBJ2-3	.	TGCGCCAGCAGTGAGGGGGGAATCATCAGGGCAGATACGCAGTATTTT	CASSEGGIIRADTQYF
.	TRBV7-2	TRBJ2-1	.	TGTGCCAGCAGCCTACCAGTAAATGAGCAGTTCTTC	CASSLPVNEQFF
.	TRBV7-2	TRBJ2-1	TRBD2	TGTGCCAGCAGCTTAGAGGGGACTAGCGATCGGGAGCAGTTCTTC	CASSLEGTSDREQFF
once	TRBV10-3	TRBJ1-3	.	TGTGCCATCAGTGAGTTTGCGGAGGGGAGAAACACCATATATTTT	CAISEFAEGRNTIYF
.	TRBV2	TRBJ2-1	.	TGTGCCAACCGAAGGTTAATAAATGAGCAGTTCTTC	CANRRLINEQFF
.	TRBV2	TRBJ1-1	.	TGTGCCAGCAGTGTATGGGAGAACACTGAAGCTTTCTTT	CASSVWENTEAFF
.	TRBV5-1	TRBJ2-7	.	TGCGCCAGCAGCTTGGCCGGTCTTCCTTCCGACGAGCAGTACTTC	CASSLAGLPSDEQYF
.	TRBV15	TRBJ1-1	TRBD1	TGTGCCACCACCAGACAGGGTATATCTGAAGCTTTCTTT	CATTRQGISEAFF
.	TRBV5-1	TRBJ1-4	.	TGCGCCAGCAGCTTGTGGGGGCAGGAAAAACTGTTTTTT	CASSLWGQEKLFF
.	TRBV19	TRBJ1-5	TRBD1	TGTGCCAGTAGTAGGAGACAGGGCAGAGGGTCAGATCAGCCCCAGCATTTT	CASSRRQGRGSDQPQHF
.	TRBV4-3	TRBJ2-7	.	TGCGCCAGCAGCCAAGGGACCTACGGCGAGCAGTACTTC	CASSQGTYGEQYF
.	TRBV5-4	TRBJ1-3	.	TGTGCCAGCAGCTTAGACAGGACTAAAGGAAACACCATATATTTT	CASSLDRTKGNTIYF
.	TRBV11-2	TRBJ2-7	TRBD1	TGTGCCAGCCAGTGGGGGACAGGGGTATACGAGCAGTACTTC	CASQWGTGVYEQYF
.	TRBV11-2	TRBJ2-5	TRBD2	TGTGCCAGCAGCCAGGGACTACCACAAGAGACCCAGTACTTC	CASSQGLPQETQYF
.	TRBV6-5	TRBJ1-2	TRBD1	TGTGCCAGCAGTTACGGGACAGGGGTCGGCTACACCTTC	CASSYGTGVGYTF
.	TRBV19	TRBJ2-5	.	TGTGCCAGTAGGGGCGGCGGTGAGACCCAGTACTTC	CASRGGGETQYF
.	TRBV11-3	TRBJ1-4	.	TGTGCCAGCAGCACACAGGAGAAACTGTTTTTT	CASSTQEKLFF
.	TRBV2	TRBJ1-3	.	TGTGCCAGCAGTCGGTGGCCAAACACCATATATTTT	CASSRWPNTIYF
.	TRBV19	TRBJ1-2	TRBD1	TGTGCCAGTAAAGGGCAGGGGGCGCAAGGCTACACCTTC	CASKGQGAQGYTF
few	TRBV28	TRBJ1-1	.	TGTGCCAGCACCCTGAACACTGAAGCTTTCTTT	CASTLNTEAFF
.	TRBV5-1	TRBJ1-1	.	TGCGCCAGCAGCTTAAACAGGGACACTGAAGCTTTCTTT	CASSLNRDTEAFF
.	TRBV6-5	TRBJ2-6	.	TGTGCCAGTTCAGGGGCCGGGGCCAACGTCCTGACTTTC	CASSGAGANVLTF
.	TRBV4-2	TRBJ2-7	TRBD2	TGTGCCAGCAGCCAAGATCTGTTAGCGGGGCCCTACGAGCAGTACTTC	CASSQDLLAGPYEQYF
.	TRBV19	TRBJ1-2	TRBD1	TGTGCCACCCGACAGGGTCCAGCTAACTATGGCTACACCTTC	CATRQGPANYGYTF
.	TRBV6-1	TRBJ1-4	.	TGTGCCAGCAGCCCCCAGGGGGAAAAACTGTTTTTT	CASSPQGEKLFF